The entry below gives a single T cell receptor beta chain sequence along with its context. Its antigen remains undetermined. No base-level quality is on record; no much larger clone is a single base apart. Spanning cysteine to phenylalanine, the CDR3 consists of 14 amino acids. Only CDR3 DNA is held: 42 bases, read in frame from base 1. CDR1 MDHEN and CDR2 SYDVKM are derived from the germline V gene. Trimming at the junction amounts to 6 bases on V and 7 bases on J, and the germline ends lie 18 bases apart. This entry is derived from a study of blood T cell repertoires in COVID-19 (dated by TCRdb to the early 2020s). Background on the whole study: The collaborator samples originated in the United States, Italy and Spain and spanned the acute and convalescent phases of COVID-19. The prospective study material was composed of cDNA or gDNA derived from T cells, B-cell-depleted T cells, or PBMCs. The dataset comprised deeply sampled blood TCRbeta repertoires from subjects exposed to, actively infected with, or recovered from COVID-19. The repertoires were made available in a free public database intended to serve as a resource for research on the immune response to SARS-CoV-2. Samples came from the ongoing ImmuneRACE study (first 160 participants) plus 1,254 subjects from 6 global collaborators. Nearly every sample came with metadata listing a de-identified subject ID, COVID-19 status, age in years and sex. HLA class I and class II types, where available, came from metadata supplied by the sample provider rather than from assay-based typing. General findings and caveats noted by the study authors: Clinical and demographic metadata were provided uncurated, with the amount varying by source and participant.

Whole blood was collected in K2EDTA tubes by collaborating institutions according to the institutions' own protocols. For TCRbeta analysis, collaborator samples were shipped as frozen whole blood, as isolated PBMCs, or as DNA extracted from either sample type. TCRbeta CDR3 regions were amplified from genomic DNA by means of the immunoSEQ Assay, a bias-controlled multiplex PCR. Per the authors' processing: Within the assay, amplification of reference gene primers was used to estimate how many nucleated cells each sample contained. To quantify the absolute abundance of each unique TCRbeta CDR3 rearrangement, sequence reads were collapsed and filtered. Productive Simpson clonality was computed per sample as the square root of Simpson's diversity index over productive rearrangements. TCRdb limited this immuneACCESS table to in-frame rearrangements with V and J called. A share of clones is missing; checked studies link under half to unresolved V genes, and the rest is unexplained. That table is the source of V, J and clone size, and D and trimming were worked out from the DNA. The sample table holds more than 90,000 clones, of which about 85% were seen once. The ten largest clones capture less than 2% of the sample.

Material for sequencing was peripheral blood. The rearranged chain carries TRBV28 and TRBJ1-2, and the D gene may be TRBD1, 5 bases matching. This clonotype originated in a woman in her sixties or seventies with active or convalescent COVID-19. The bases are TGTGCCAGCAGCTCCCATCAGGGAAATGGTGGCTACACCTTC. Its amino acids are CASSSHQGNGGYTF.